A selection of T cell receptor beta chains follows, all from one sample in a study of radiotherapy plus CTLA-4 blockade in lung cancer. Generated by immunoSEQ multiplex PCR, the TCRdb table keeps only in-frame clones and is missing some. The sample consists of about 53,000 clones, approximately 85% of them appearing once. Sample: peripheral blood, taken from a patient treated with radiotherapy plus ipilimumab. The receptor set was obtained from a human donor with non-small cell lung cancer whose response to radiotherapy plus ipilimumab could not be evaluated. CDR3s include the opening cysteine and the closing phenylalanine or tryptophan. The order of the fields is clone size, J gene, V gene, D gene, CDR3 DNA, CDR3 protein. A D gene is named only where the DNA matches it firmly. Some rows mark clone size as missing; the rest say once, few, many or name a class of expanded clone.

size: .; J: TRBJ1-1; V: TRBV15; D: .; DNA: TGTGCCACCAGCCCGCGGGGGGGCCCTACTGAAGCTTTCTTT; CDR3: CATSPRGGPTEAFF
size: .; J: TRBJ1-1; V: TRBV5-4; D: .; DNA: TGTGCCAGCAGCTTGGACACGAACACTGAAGCTTTCTTT; CDR3: CASSLDTNTEAFF
size: .; J: TRBJ2-1; V: TRBV28; D: TRBD2; DNA: TGTGCCAGCAGTACCGCGGGGGGGAGCTCCTACAATGAGCAGTTCTTC; CDR3: CASSTAGGSSYNEQFF
size: .; J: TRBJ2-5; V: TRBV28; D: .; DNA: TGTGCCAGCAACCTTGCAGGACTGATGACGGAGACCCAGTACTTC; CDR3: CASNLAGLMTETQYF
size: .; J: TRBJ2-7; V: TRBV6-1; D: .; DNA: TGTGCCAGCAGTGCACCCGCGGGGTCCTACGAGCAGTACTTC; CDR3: CASSAPAGSYEQYF
size: .; J: TRBJ2-7; V: TRBV9; D: TRBD2; DNA: TGTGCCAGCAGCGTAGAAGCTAGCGGGAGTTACGAGCAGTACTTC; CDR3: CASSVEASGSYEQYF
size: .; J: TRBJ1-4; V: TRBV11-1; D: .; DNA: TGTGCCAGCAGCCCTGCCGGGGGTGAAAAACTGTTTTTT; CDR3: CASSPAGGEKLFF
size: .; J: TRBJ1-6; V: TRBV30; D: TRBD1; DNA: TGTGCCTGGAGTGGACAGGGGGCAGGATCACCCCTCCACTTT; CDR3: CAWSGQGAGSPLHF
size: once; J: TRBJ2-7; V: TRBV4-1; D: .; DNA: TGCGCCAGCAGCCAAGGGAGACTAGGAGGTGACTACGAGCAGTACTTC; CDR3: CASSQGRLGGDYEQYF
size: .; J: TRBJ1-2; V: TRBV28; D: TRBD1; DNA: TGTGCCAGTAGTTTGTCTCGCGAGGGGGCCGGCGGCTACACCTTC; CDR3: CASSLSREGAGGYTF
size: .; J: TRBJ2-7; V: TRBV5-1; D: .; DNA: TGCGCCAGCAGCTTGGCGCCACACTCCTACGAGCAGTACTTC; CDR3: CASSLAPHSYEQYF
size: .; J: TRBJ2-7; V: TRBV6-1; D: .; DNA: TGTGCCACCTCAGAAGGGGGTCCCTCCTACGAGCAGTACTTC; CDR3: CATSEGGPSYEQYF
size: few; J: TRBJ1-6; V: TRBV6-6; D: TRBD1; DNA: TGTGCCAGCAGTTACTCTGCAGGGGGTGGTAATTCACCCCTCCACTTT; CDR3: CASSYSAGGGNSPLHF
size: .; J: TRBJ1-5; V: TRBV28; D: .; DNA: TGTGCCAGCCTAAAGGGGGGGGGCAATCAGCCCCAGCATTTT; CDR3: CASLKGGGNQPQHF
size: once; J: TRBJ1-5; V: TRBV7-2; D: TRBD1; DNA: TGTGCCAGCAGCCAGGGGGATAGCAATCAGCCCCAGCATTTT; CDR3: CASSQGDSNQPQHF
size: .; J: TRBJ2-1; V: TRBV7-2; D: .; DNA: TGTGCCAGCAGCACGCACGGGACATCCCCCTACAATGAGCAGTTCTTC; CDR3: CASSTHGTSPYNEQFF
size: .; J: TRBJ2-2; V: TRBV7-9; D: TRBD1; DNA: TGTGCCAGCAGCTCCCTAATGGGACAGGGAATGAACACCGGGGAGCTGTTTTTT; CDR3: CASSSLMGQGMNTGELFF
size: .; J: TRBJ2-7; V: TRBV15; D: .; DNA: TGTGCCACCAGCAGAGATTTAAATTTTGACGAGCAGTACTTC; CDR3: CATSRDLNFDEQYF
size: .; J: TRBJ2-7; V: TRBV27; D: TRBD1; DNA: TGTGCCAGCAGTAGGGACAGGGATGAAGAGCAGTACTTC; CDR3: CASSRDRDEEQYF
size: .; J: TRBJ2-1; V: TRBV12-5; D: TRBD2; DNA: TGTGCTAGTGGTCCGGGACTAGCGGGAGGGGTGCAGTTCTTC; CDR3: CASGPGLAGGVQFF
size: .; J: TRBJ1-1; V: TRBV30; D: .; DNA: TGTGCCTGGAGTGGTGGGTCGGGAAGAATGAACACTGAAGCTTTCTTT; CDR3: CAWSGGSGRMNTEAFF
size: .; J: TRBJ1-1; V: TRBV18; D: .; DNA: TGTGCCAGCTCACAGCTCAGGGCTTTTTTGAACACTGAAGCTTTCTTT; CDR3: CASSQLRAFLNTEAFF
size: .; J: TRBJ1-4; V: TRBV29-1; D: .; DNA: TGCAGCGTTCGGACAGCAACTAATGAAAAACTGTTTTTT; CDR3: CSVRTATNEKLFF
size: .; J: TRBJ1-2; V: TRBV7-3; D: .; DNA: TGTGCCAGCAGCCCCGGGACACCTCTCTCGGGGGGCTACACCTTC; CDR3: CASSPGTPLSGGYTF
size: .; J: TRBJ2-7; V: TRBV9; D: TRBD2; DNA: TGTGCCAGCAGCGCGGGGGCTAGCGGGATGGGAACCTACGAGCAGTACTTC; CDR3: CASSAGASGMGTYEQYF
size: .; J: TRBJ2-7; V: TRBV28; D: .; DNA: TGTGCCAGCAGTCCCCTCGGACTTGAGCAGTACTTC; CDR3: CASSPLGLEQYF
size: .; J: TRBJ2-2; V: TRBV7-2; D: TRBD2; DNA: TGTGCCAGCAGCCGTCGGGCGGCGGGAGGTAACACCGGGGAGCTGTTTTTT; CDR3: CASSRRAAGGNTGELFF
size: .; J: TRBJ1-4; V: TRBV28; D: .; DNA: TGTGCCAGCTTGGGGGGGGTTGACGGTGAAAAACTGTTTTTT; CDR3: CASLGGVDGEKLFF
size: .; J: TRBJ2-1; V: TRBV10-3; D: .; DNA: TGTGCCATCAGTGAGTCGTTAAGGGGCGGCGAGCAGTTCTTC; CDR3: CAISESLRGGEQFF
size: .; J: TRBJ1-5; V: TRBV18; D: .; DNA: TGTGCCAGCTCACGATCAGGGAATCAGCCCCAGCATTTT; CDR3: CASSRSGNQPQHF